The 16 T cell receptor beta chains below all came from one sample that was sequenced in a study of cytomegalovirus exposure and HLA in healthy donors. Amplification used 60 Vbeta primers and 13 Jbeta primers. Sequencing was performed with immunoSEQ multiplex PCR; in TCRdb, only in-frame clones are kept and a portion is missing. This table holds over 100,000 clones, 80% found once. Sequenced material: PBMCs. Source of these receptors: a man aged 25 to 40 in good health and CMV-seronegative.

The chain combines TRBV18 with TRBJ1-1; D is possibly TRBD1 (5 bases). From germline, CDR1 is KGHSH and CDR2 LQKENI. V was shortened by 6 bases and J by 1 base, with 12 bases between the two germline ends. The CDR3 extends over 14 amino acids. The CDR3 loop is CASSLGTSNTEAFF. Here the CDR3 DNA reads TGTGCCAGCTCCCTAGGGACTTCGAACACTGAAGCTTTCTTT.

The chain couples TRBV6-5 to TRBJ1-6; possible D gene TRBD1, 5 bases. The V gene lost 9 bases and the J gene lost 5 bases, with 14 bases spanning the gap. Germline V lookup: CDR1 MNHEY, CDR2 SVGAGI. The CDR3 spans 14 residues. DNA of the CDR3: TGTGCCAGAGGACACGCTGCGGATAATTCACCCCTCCACTTT. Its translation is CARGHAADNSPLHF.

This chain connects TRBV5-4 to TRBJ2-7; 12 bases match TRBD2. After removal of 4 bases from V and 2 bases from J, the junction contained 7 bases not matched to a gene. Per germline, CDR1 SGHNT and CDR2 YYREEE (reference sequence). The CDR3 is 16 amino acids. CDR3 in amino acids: CASSNTRLAGAYEQYF. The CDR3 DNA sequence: TGTGCCAGCAGCAATACCAGACTAGCGGGAGCCTACGAGCAGTACTTC. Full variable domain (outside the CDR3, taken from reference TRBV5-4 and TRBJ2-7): ETGVTQSPTHLIKTRGQQVTLRCSSQSGHNTVSWYQQALGQGPQFIFQYYREEENGRGNFPPRFSGLQFPNYSSELNVNALELDDSALYLCASSNTRLAGAYEQYFGPGTRLTVT.

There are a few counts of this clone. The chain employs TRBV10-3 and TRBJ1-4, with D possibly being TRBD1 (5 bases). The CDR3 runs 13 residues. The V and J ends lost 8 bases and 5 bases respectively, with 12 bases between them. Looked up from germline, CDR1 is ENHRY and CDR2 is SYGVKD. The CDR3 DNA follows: TGTGCCATCCGGAGGGGAGGGAATGAAAAACTGTTTTTT. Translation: CAIRRGGNEKLFF.

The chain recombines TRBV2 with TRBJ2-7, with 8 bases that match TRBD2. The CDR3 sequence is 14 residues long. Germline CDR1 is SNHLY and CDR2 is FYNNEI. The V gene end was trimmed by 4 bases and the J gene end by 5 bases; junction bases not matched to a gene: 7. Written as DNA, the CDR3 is TGTGCCAGCAGTGGTACGGGAGGGCGGAACGAGCAGTACTTC. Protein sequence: CASSGTGGRNEQYF.

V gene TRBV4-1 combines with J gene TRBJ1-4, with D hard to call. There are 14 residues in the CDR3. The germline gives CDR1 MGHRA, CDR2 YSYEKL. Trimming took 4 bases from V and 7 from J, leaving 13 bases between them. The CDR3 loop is CASSPMRVSEKLFF. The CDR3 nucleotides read TGCGCCAGCAGCCCGATGAGGGTTTCTGAAAAACTGTTTTTT.

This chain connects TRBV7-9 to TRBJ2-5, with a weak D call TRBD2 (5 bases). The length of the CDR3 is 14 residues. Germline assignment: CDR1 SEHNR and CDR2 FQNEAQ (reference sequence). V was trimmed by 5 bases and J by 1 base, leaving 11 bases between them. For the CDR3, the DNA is TGTGCCAGCAGCGTGAACGGGGTCCAAGAGACCCAGTACTTC. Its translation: CASSVNGVQETQYF.

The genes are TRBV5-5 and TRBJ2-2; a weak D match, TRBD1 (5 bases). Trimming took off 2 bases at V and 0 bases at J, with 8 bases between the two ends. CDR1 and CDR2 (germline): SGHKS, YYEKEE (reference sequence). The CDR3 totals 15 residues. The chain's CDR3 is CASSLSRANTGELFF. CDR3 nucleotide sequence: TGTGCCAGCAGCTTAAGCAGGGCGAACACCGGGGAGCTGTTTTTT.

CDR3 sequence: CASSQDTLAGGPVKNIQYF. In nucleotides, the CDR3 is TGCGCCAGCAGCCAAGATACCCTAGCGGGAGGGCCGGTCAAAAACATTCAGTACTTC. The V gene is TRBV4-3, the J gene TRBJ2-4, with 12 bases identical to TRBD2. The CDR3 has 19 residues. V lost 0 bases and J lost 3; bases outside the gene matches: 9. Looked up from germline, CDR1 is LGHNA and CDR2 is YSLEER.

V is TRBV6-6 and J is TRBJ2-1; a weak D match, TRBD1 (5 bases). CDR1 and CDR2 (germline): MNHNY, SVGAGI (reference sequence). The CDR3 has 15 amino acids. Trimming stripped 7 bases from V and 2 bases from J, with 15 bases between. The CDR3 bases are TGTGCCAGCACCAAGGGGCTAGTTGCCTACAATGAGCAGTTCTTC. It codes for CASTKGLVAYNEQFF.

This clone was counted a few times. The CDR3 protein is CASSFDTNYGYTF. The CDR3 DNA is TGTGCCAGCAGCTTTGACACAAACTATGGCTACACCTTC. This chain joins TRBV7-9 and TRBJ1-2; no reliable D call. CDR1 and CDR2 (germline): SEHNR, FQNEAQ (reference sequence). The CDR3 has 13 amino acids. Trimming took off 3 bases at V and 2 bases at J, with 7 bases between the two ends.

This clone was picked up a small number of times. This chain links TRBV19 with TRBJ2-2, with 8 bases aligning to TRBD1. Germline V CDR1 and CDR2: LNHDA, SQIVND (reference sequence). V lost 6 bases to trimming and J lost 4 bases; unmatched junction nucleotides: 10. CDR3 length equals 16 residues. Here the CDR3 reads CASSRMAGGGTGELFF. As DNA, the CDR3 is TGTGCCAGTAGCCGTATGGCAGGGGGCGGCACCGGGGAGCTGTTTTTT.

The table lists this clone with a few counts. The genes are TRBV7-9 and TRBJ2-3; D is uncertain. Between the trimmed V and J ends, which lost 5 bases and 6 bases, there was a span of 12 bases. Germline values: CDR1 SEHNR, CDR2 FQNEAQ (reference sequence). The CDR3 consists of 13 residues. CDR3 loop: CASSEWAADTQYF. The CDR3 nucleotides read TGTGCCAGCAGCGAGTGGGCCGCGGATACGCAGTATTTT.

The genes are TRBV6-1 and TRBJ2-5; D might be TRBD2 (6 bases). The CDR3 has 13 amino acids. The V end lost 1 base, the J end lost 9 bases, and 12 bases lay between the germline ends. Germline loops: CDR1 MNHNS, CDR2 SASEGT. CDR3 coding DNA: TGTGCCAGCAGTGAAGTGTGGTGGGAGGCCCAGTACTTC. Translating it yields CASSEVWWEAQYF.

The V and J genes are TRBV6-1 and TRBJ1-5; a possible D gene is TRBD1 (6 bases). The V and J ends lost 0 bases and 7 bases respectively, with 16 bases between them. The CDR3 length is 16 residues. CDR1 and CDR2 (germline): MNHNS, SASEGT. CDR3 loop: CASSEAAGVSGQPQHF. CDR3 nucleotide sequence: TGTGCCAGCAGTGAAGCAGCAGGGGTATCAGGGCAGCCCCAGCATTTT.

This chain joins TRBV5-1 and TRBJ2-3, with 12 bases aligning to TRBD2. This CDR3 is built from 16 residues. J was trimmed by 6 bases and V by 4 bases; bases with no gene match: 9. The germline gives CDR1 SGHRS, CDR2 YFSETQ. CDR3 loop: CASSLRTSGEGDTQYF. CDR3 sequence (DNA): TGCGCCAGCAGCCTGAGGACTAGCGGGGAGGGGGATACGCAGTATTTT. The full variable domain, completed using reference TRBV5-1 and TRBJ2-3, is KAGVTQTPRYLIKTRGQQVTLSCSPISGHRSVSWYQQTPGQGLQFLFEYFSETQRNKGNFPGRFSGRQFSNSRSEMNVSTLELGDSALYLCASSLRTSGEGDTQYFGPGTRLTVL.